This T cell receptor beta chain was identified in a study of Graves' ophthalmopathy and Graves' hyperthyroidism (dated 2018 in TCRdb). A note on the overall study: Peripheral blood was collected at initial diagnosis, before any treatment. The study used TCR beta repertoire signatures to distinguish Graves' ophthalmopathy from Graves' hyperthyroidism and to predict progression to ophthalmopathy. In total, 135 blood samples were TCR-sequenced: approximately 40 ophthalmopathy, approximately 80 hyperthyroidism and some 17 hyperthyroidism-to-ophthalmopathy patients. A discovery set of 95 to 100 patients (43 ophthalmopathy, 55 to 60 stable hyperthyroidism) was enrolled to explore V-J signatures distinguishing ophthalmopathy from hyperthyroidism. An independent validation cohort was composed of around 19 hyperthyroidism patients and approximately 15 patients who later progressed from hyperthyroidism to ophthalmopathy. In over 5 hyperthyroidism patients, the T-cell repertoires found in thyroid tissue were compared with those found in blood. Once sampling was done, hyperthyroidism patients were given methimazole at a starting dose of 30 mg daily, while ophthalmopathy patients were given high-dose intravenous methylprednisolone. The 90 to 100 discovery patients were randomly divided into training and test sets at a 7:3 ratio.

The investigation overall reported the following: In cross-validation, the 13-signature model distinguished ophthalmopathy from stable hyperthyroidism with about 90% sensitivity and 81% to 82% specificity, while in the test set the corresponding values were 80% and 75%. In validation, the model predicted ophthalmopathy progression with more than 55% sensitivity and 72.22% specificity; some 13 predicted patients were CT-confirmed with GO in a median of 6.5 months. Most expanded thyroid clonotypes with frequency above 0.001 were also detected in blood, suggesting blood repertoires may reflect the thyroid immune response. No statistical method was used to set the sample size in advance, and the investigators knew which group each participant was assigned to.

For repertoire sequencing, the TCR beta CDR3 regions were amplified from RNA transcripts. HTBI primers and the Qiagen OneStep RT-PCR kit were used in a first-round RT-PCR, which was followed by a second-round multiplex PCR, size selection and purification. The libraries underwent paired-end sequencing with 100 bp reads on an Illumina HiSeq2000. Per the source publication's procedure: SOAPnuke was used to process the reads, removing any read that contained adapters or uncalled bases, had a mean Phred below 15, or lacked an exact match to the constant primer or identifier. High-quality paired reads were merged with COPE v1.2.5. Each unique nucleotide sequence was treated as a clonotype, and MiTCR v1.1 was used to align the clonotypes to the IMGT TRB V, D and J references. Analysis was restricted to V-J combinations with a frequency above 0.0001, which covered 99.2% of repertoires. For each V-J combination, a TCR clonal expansion and chaos score was defined as the ratio of F50 clonal expansion to chaos observed in the TCRdist matrix. Features were reduced by Welch's t-statistics and random forest to over 10 V-J combinations, which fed a naive Bayes classifier. Thyroid-blood repertoire similarity was quantified with the Morisita-Horn index. TCRdb reworked the public reads: Q25 trimming with fastp, MiXCR clone assembly, productive beta chains retained. CDR3 protein sequences are deduplicated, and each keeps its most common genes and DNA. The V and J calls and clone size are TCRdb's, not the authors'. Counted in this sample were about 220,000 distinct CDR3 sequences; 20% to 25% of them appeared once. The ten biggest clones cover 35% to 55% of the sample.

Only one count was recorded for this clonotype. What antigen it recognizes has not been identified. Base quality data are lacking; no much larger clone is found one base away. One read yields weak evidence. For CDR1 and CDR2, the germline V gene (reference sequence) lists SGHAT and FQDESV. Its CDR3 holds 16 amino acids, cysteine through phenylalanine. The kept DNA is CDR3 alone, 48 bases in frame from the first base. Trimmed from V: 4 bases; trimmed from J: 3 bases; junction bases lacking a gene match: 8. Patients with ophthalmopathy had moderately to severely active disease, with a Clinical Activity Score of 3 or more, a NOSPECS grade of 4 or more, and a disease duration of less than 3 months. Anyone with other autoimmune diseases, uncontrolled infections, pregnancy or lactation was excluded from the study. Clinical symptoms, serum thyroxine, TRAb, thyroid ultrasound and orbital computed tomography formed the basis of the diagnosis. Using Ficoll-Paque density gradient centrifugation, PBMCs were isolated from 9 to 10 ml of fresh peripheral blood. Total RNA was extracted using Trizol reagent, and RNA quality was checked on an Agilent 2100 Bioanalyzer.

The source is a woman aged 45-65 years with Graves' ophthalmopathy. Donor details come from another sample of the same person, matched by shared clones. This sequence uses TRBV11-1 and TRBJ2-7; a stretch of 11 junction bases matches TRBD2. The sequenced material came from peripheral blood. The CDR3 amino acid sequence is: CASSYLSGRGGYEQYF. The DNA reads TGTGCCAGCAGCTACCTTAGCGGGAGGGGCGGCTACGAGCAGTACTTC.